This T cell receptor (beta chain) stems from a study of blood T cell repertoires in COVID-19. On the study more broadly: The samples span acute and convalescent COVID-19 from the United States, Italy and Spain. T cells, B-cell-depleted T cells, or PBMCs supplied cDNA or gDNA.

Libraries were prepared by immunoSEQ multiplex PCR; TCRdb keeps only in-frame clonotypes and omits some of them. Of about 190,000 clones in the sample, around nine tenths were seen once. V was clipped by 6 bases and J by 5 bases; unmatched bases: 3. The CDR3 is 13 residues long. In germline, CDR1 is MNHEY, CDR2 SVGAGI. The receptor was derived from a man between 65 and 85 years old with active or convalescent COVID-19. The chain couples TRBV6-5 to TRBJ1-2, with 10 nucleotides matching TRBD1. The sample taken for sequencing was peripheral blood. The CDR3 DNA follows: TGTGCCAGCAGAGGACAGGGGGAGTATGGCTACACCTTC. Protein: CASRGQGEYGYTF.